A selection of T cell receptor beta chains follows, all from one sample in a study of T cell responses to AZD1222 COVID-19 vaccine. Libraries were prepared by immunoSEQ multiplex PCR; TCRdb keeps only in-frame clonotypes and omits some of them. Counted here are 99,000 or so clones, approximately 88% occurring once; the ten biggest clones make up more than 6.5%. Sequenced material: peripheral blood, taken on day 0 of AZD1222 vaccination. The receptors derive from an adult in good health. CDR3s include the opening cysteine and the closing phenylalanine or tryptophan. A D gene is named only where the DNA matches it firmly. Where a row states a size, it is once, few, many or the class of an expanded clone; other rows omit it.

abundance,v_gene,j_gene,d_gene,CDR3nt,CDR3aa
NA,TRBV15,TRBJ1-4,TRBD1,TGTGCCACCAGCAGAGTGGCAGGGGGTGAAAAACTGTTTTTT,CATSRVAGGEKLFF
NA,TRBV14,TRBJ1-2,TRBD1,TGTGCCAGCAGCCAAGACAGCAGGGGGCTGTATGGCTACACCTTC,CASSQDSRGLYGYTF
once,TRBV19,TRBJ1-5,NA,TGTGCCAGTAGTTCAAATCCAGGGGCCGCGGGGCCCCAGCATTTT,CASSSNPGAAGPQHF
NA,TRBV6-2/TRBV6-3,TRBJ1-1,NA,TGTGCCAGCAGTTACTCCTTCCGTGACAGTATGAACACTGAAGCTTTCTTT,CASSYSFRDSMNTEAFF
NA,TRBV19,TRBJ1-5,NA,TGTGCCAGTAGAGATAGGTCGGGGGGTTCGAGCAATCAGCCCCAGCATTTT,CASRDRSGGSSNQPQHF
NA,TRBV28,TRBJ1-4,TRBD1,TGTGCCAGCCATACAGGGGGCAACCCATATGAAAAACTGTTTTTT,CASHTGGNPYEKLFF
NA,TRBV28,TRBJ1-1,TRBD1,TGTGCCAGCAGTGGGGCAGGGGGCCATGATGAAGCTTTCTTT,CASSGAGGHDEAFF
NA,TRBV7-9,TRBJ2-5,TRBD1,TGTGCCAGCAGCTTAGGGGGGACAGGCCAAGAGACCCAGTACTTC,CASSLGGTGQETQYF
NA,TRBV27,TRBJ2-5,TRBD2,TGTGCCAGCAGTTCCGGACTAGCGGGGGTCCAAGAGACCCAGTACTTC,CASSSGLAGVQETQYF
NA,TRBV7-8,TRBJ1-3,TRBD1,TGTGCCAGCAGCCCCGGACAGGGGGCCATATATTTT,CASSPGQGAIYF
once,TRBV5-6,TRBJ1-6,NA,TGTGCCAGCAGCTTGACAGCTAGCAGAATTAATTCACCCCTCCACTTT,CASSLTASRINSPLHF
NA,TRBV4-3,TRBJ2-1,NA,TGCGCCAGCAGCCAAGGGCATCTCAATGAGCAGTTCTTC,CASSQGHLNEQFF
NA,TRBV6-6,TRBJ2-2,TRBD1,TGTGCCAGCAGTGGGACAGGGGGGAACACCGGGGAGCTGTTTTTT,CASSGTGGNTGELFF
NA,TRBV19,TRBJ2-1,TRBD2,TGTGCCAGTAGTATGTCGCTAGCGGACTACAATGAGCAGTTCTTC,CASSMSLADYNEQFF
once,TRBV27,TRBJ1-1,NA,TGTGCCAGCAGTTTAGTGGGGCGCACTGAAGCTTTCTTT,CASSLVGRTEAFF
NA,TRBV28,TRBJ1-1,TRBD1,TGTGCCAGCAGTGGGCCAGGGGGCGCGGGGACTGAAGCTTTCTTT,CASSGPGGAGTEAFF
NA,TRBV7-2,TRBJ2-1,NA,TGTGCCAGCAGCCACATACCTAATGAGCAGTTCTTC,CASSHIPNEQFF
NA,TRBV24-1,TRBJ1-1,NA,TGTGCCACCAGGCTACACAGAGACACTGAAGCTTTCTTT,CATRLHRDTEAFF
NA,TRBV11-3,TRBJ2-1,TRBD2,TGTGCCAGCAGCTTAGGAAGACTAGCGCATGAGCAGTTCTTC,CASSLGRLAHEQFF
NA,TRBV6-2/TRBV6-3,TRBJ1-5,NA,TGTGCCAGCAGTTACTCGATTGCGGGCTACAATCAGCCCCAGCATTTT,CASSYSIAGYNQPQHF
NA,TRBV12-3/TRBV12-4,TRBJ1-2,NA,TGTGCCAGCAGGCGGGACATAAGGCATGGCTACACCTTC,CASRRDIRHGYTF
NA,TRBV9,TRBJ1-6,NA,TGTGCCAGCAGCGTAGGTCTGGCCGGGACGAATTCACCCCTCCACTTT,CASSVGLAGTNSPLHF
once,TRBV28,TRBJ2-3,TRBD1,TGTGCCAGCAGTTTTTTAACCGGACAGGTTGGCGATACGCAGTATTTT,CASSFLTGQVGDTQYF
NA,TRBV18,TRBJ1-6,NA,TGTGCCAGCTCACCCCAGGGGCTGAATTCACCCCTCCACTTT,CASSPQGLNSPLHF
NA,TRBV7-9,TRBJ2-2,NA,TGTGCCAGCAGTCGCAGCGGACTACCAACCGGGGAGCTGTTTTTT,CASSRSGLPTGELFF
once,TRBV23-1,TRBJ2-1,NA,TGCGCCAGCAGTCAATCTTACAACGGATCTTACAATGAGCAGTTCTTC,CASSQSYNGSYNEQFF
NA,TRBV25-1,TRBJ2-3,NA,TGTGCCACCTCGTCTCCGGACGACACAGATACGCAGTATTTT,CATSSPDDTDTQYF
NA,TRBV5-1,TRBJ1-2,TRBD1,TGCGCCAGCAGCTTGGGACAGGGAGCCGGCTACACCTTC,CASSLGQGAGYTF
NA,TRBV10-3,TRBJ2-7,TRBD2,TGTGCCATCAGTGAAAAAGGGACTAGCGGGAGCTACGAGCAGTACTTC,CAISEKGTSGSYEQYF
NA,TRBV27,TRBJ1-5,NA,TGTGCCAGCAGTCGGACGAGGGTCAACCAGCCCCAGCATTTT,CASSRTRVNQPQHF
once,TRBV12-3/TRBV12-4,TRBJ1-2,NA,TGTGCCAGCAGTCGGGGATCGGATGGCTACACCTTC,CASSRGSDGYTF
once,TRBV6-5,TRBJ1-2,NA,TGTGCCAGCACCCCACACAGGGAGACGGATGGCTACACCTTC,CASTPHRETDGYTF